This T cell receptor (beta chain) was captured by sequencing in a study of post-analysis software for immune sequencing data. Study at large: Multiple sclerosis in the patients followed relapsing-remitting, secondary progressive and progressive-relapsing courses. Whole-study results and caveats: Comparison of patients with controls showed a handful of TRBV segments more frequent in patients, TRBV5-6, TRBV5-1 and TRBV20-1 among them. Strong co-clustering by F measure linked samples that shared a preparation batch. When compared against controls, multiple sclerosis patients showed significantly lower normalized Chao1 diversity.

This clonotype was observed at least ten times. The antigen remains unidentified. Incorporated into the TCR beta cDNA libraries were unique molecular identifiers, which served to reduce PCR and sequencing biases. TCRdb reanalysed the PCR reads using MiXCR and keeps one entry per CDR3 protein. The sample holds fewer than 550,000 distinct CDR3 sequences; about a third are singletons and the top ten take approximately 6%. Trimming removed 3 bases from V and 0 bases from J, with 5 bases in between. CDR1 and CDR2 from the germline V gene are MNHNS and SASEGT. The CDR3 has 13 residues. The chain employs TRBV6-1 and TRBJ1-1; D uncertain. The source material was blood. This clonotype was sampled from a girl aged 2 to 17 with multiple sclerosis. Written as DNA, the CDR3 is TGTGCCAGCAGTGATCCGATGAACACTGAAGCTTTCTTT. Amino acid sequence: CASSDPMNTEAFF.